The present TCR beta chain was sequenced within a study of neurological immune-mediated disorders. The overall study: Of the approximately 34 patients who had multiple sclerosis, 31 had the relapsing-remitting form and 3 had the secondary progressive form.

This clonotype was seen ten or more times. From the 5' RACE reads, TCRdb called clonotypes with MiXCR, one entry per CDR3 protein. This sample has 55,000 to 70,000 distinct CDR3 sequences, with roughly 5.6% found just once. Germline lookup yields CDR1 SNHLY and CDR2 FYNNEI. The V segment lost 6 bases and the J segment 5 bases; nucleotides outside the gene matches: 7. The CDR3 is 14 residues long. This sequence was found in a human donor with multiple sclerosis. The donor label of this sample is uncertain. Sequenced sample: PBMCs. This chain links TRBV2 with TRBJ2-1, with 7 nucleotides matching TRBD2. CDR3 nucleotides: TGTGCCAGCAGGGGGGGACTACAGCACAATGAGCAGTTCTTC. It yields the protein CASRGGLQHNEQFF. Full variable domain (remainder filled in from reference TRBV2 and TRBJ2-1): EPEVTQTPSHQVTQMGQEVILRCVPISNHLYFYWYRQILGQKVEFLVSFYNNEISEKSEIFDDQFSVERPDGSNFTLKIRSTKLEDSAMYFCASRGGLQHNEQFFGPGTRLTVL.